Shown below are 30 T cell receptor beta chains from a single sample sequenced in a study of blood T cell repertoires in COVID-19. Data came from immunoSEQ multiplex PCR; TCRdb stores just in-frame clones and leaves some out. The sample carries around 250,000 clones, over 75% recorded once. Sequenced material: peripheral blood. The origin of the receptors is a human donor in a cohort sampled during active COVID-19.

The V and J genes are TRBV7-2 and TRBJ2-3; D not certain. Germline V gene data show CDR1 as SGHTA and CDR2 as FQGNSA. The CDR3 runs 14 residues. Trimming took 1 base from V and 3 from J, leaving 8 bases between them. CDR3 coding DNA: TGTGCCAGCAGCTTAGGCAGGATTACAGATACGCAGTATTTT. It encodes CASSLGRITDTQYF. Complete variable domain (other parts from reference TRBV7-2 and TRBJ2-3): GAGVSQSPSNKVTEKGKDVELRCDPISGHTALYWYRQSLGQGLEFLIYFQGNSAPDKSGLPSDRFSAERTGGSVSTLTIQRTQQEDSAVYLCASSLGRITDTQYFGPGTRLTVL.

In this sample, this clone turned up a few times. The chain couples TRBV2 to TRBJ2-1; TRBD2 agrees at 8 bases. Trimming at V came to 4 bases and at J to 10 bases, leaving 9 bases not matched to a gene. This CDR3 has 14 amino acids. Germline assignment: CDR1 SNHLY and CDR2 FYNNEI. The CDR3 is CASSGTSSSVEQFF. The CDR3 nucleotides read TGTGCCAGCAGTGGGACTAGCAGCAGCGTAGAGCAGTTCTTC.

The sample holds many counts of this clone. The chain employs TRBV24-1 and TRBJ1-5; 7 nucleotides line up with TRBD1. Germline V CDR1 and CDR2: KGHDR, SFDVKD. J lost 3 bases, V lost 4 bases, and 8 bases had no gene match. This CDR3 is 16 amino acids long. The CDR3 here is CATSDTLTGDNQPQHF. CDR3 bases: TGTGCCACCAGTGACACACTTACAGGGGACAATCAGCCCCAGCATTTT.

The V and J genes are TRBV6-5 and TRBJ1-1; D unresolved. Germline V gene data show CDR1 as MNHEY and CDR2 as SVGAGI. This CDR3 is 13 amino acids long. Trimming took 5 bases from V and 4 from J, leaving 11 bases between them. The CDR3 nucleotides read TGTGCCAGCAGTCTCGACACCTCCACTGAAGCTTTCTTT. It specifies CASSLDTSTEAFF.

This chain connects TRBV6-5 to TRBJ2-7; D is ambiguous. V lost 6 bases and J lost 1, with 4 bases in between. Germline CDR1 and CDR2: MNHEY and SVGAGI. The CDR3 has 11 amino acids. CDR3 in amino acids: CASRLSYEQYF. The CDR3 DNA reads TGTGCCAGCAGACTTTCCTACGAGCAGTACTTC.

The V call is TRBV2, the J call TRBJ2-7; 8 bases align to TRBD1. This CDR3 spans 15 amino acids. Per the germline V gene, CDR1 is SNHLY and CDR2 is FYNNEI. Trimming removed 7 bases from V and 3 bases from J; junction bases left unmatched: 11. The CDR3 region is CASKGMGTGIYEQYF. CDR3 DNA sequence: TGTGCCAGCAAAGGCATGGGGACAGGAATCTACGAGCAGTACTTC.

J is TRBJ2-2 and V is TRBV3-1 (or the pseudogene TRBV3-2), with a possible D match to TRBD1 (6 bases). Trimming stripped 5 bases from V and 3 bases from J, with 10 bases between. Germline-derived CDR1 and CDR2 are LGHDT and YNNKEL (reference sequence). The length of the CDR3 is 14 residues. CDR3: CASSSQGYTGELFF. In nucleotides, the CDR3 is TGTGCCAGCAGCTCACAGGGTTACACCGGGGAGCTGTTTTTT.

The V and J genes are TRBV6-5 and TRBJ2-3; 7 bases align to TRBD2. The CDR3 consists of 12 residues. Trimming at V came to 9 bases and at J to 10 bases, leaving 10 bases not matched to a gene. Germline loops: CDR1 MNHEY, CDR2 SVGAGI. CDR3 in amino acids: CASGLEQTAQYF. The CDR3 nucleotides read TGTGCCAGTGGACTAGAGCAGACGGCGCAGTATTTT.

The chain joins TRBV3-1 (or the pseudogene TRBV3-2) to TRBJ2-1; 7 bases are shared with TRBD2. V was pared by 1 base and J by 3 bases, with 0 bases of the junction left unmatched. The CDR3 length is 14 residues. Germline V gene data show CDR1 as LGHDT and CDR2 as YNNKEL (reference sequence). DNA for the CDR3: TGTGCCAGCAGCCAAGCGGGAGGCTACAATGAGCAGTTCTTC. Amino acids: CASSQAGGYNEQFF.

V usage is TRBV10-2 and J usage is TRBJ1-5, with D possibly TRBD1 on 6 matching bases. Deletions cut 9 bases from V and 4 bases from J, with 10 bases between. The germline V gene encodes CDR1 WSHSY and CDR2 SAAADI. This CDR3 region has 12 residues. Here the CDR3 reads CASTQGNQPQHF. CDR3 coding DNA: TGCGCCAGTACTCAGGGGAATCAGCCCCAGCATTTT.

The chain uses TRBV3-1 (or the pseudogene TRBV3-2) and TRBJ2-7; D is perhaps TRBD1 (5 bases). This CDR3 region has 15 residues. In germline, CDR1 is LGHDT, CDR2 YNNKEL (reference sequence). Trimming took 0 bases from V and 11 from J, leaving 20 bases between them. The CDR3 loop is CASSQDPTSLGAEYF. CDR3 in DNA: TGTGCCAGCAGCCAAGACCCCACGTCTCTTGGGGCAGAGTACTTC.

A single count supports this clone. As DNA, the CDR3 is TGTGCCAGCTCACCACCGACTAGCGGGATAATCGGAGCCAAAAACATTCAGTACTTC. The encoded protein is CASSPPTSGIIGAKNIQYF. The chain links TRBV18 to TRBJ2-4; TRBD2 aligns across 11 bases. The CDR3 covers 19 residues. Germline-derived CDR1 and CDR2 are KGHSH and LQKENI. V lost 0 bases, J lost 0 bases, and 7 bases stayed unmatched.

The CDR3 here is CASRDRVGDTEAFF. The CDR3 bases are TGTGCCAGCAGGGACAGGGTAGGGGACACTGAAGCTTTCTTT. The rearrangement uses TRBV6-6 and TRBJ1-1; 8 nucleotides match TRBD1. This CDR3 contains 14 residues. V gave up 6 bases and J gave up 3 bases; unmatched junction bases: 6. Looked up from germline, CDR1 is MNHNY and CDR2 is SVGAGI (reference sequence).

In nucleotides, the CDR3 is TGTGCCAGCAGCCCACGTCAGACCGGGGAGCTGTTTTTT. This translates into CASSPRQTGELFF. This rearrangement joins TRBV5-4 to TRBJ2-2; no definite D call. The CDR3 runs to 13 residues. Trimming pared 4 bases from V and 5 bases from J, leaving 9 bases between. Per the germline V gene, CDR1 is SGHNT and CDR2 is YYREEE (reference sequence).

The chain recombines TRBV5-6 with TRBJ1-2; D remains ambiguous. V was shortened by 1 base and J by 0 bases, with 13 bases between the two germline ends. The CDR3 covers 16 residues. Germline V gene data show CDR1 as SGHDT and CDR2 as YYEEEE. CDR3 DNA sequence: TGTGCCAGCAGCTTGCCTCCAGGCCAAGCTAACTATGGCTACACCTTC. It codes for CASSLPPGQANYGYTF.

The chain employs TRBV15 and TRBJ2-1; 11 bases are a match to TRBD2. The CDR3 length is 18 residues. V shed 5 bases and J 0 bases; nucleotides not matched to a gene: 9. CDR1 is LNHNV, CDR2 YYDKDF, per germline (reference sequence). The DNA for the CDR3 is TGTGCCACCAGCTTTCGGACTAGCGGGTCGAACTCCTACAATGAGCAGTTCTTC. Translated, it gives CATSFRTSGSNSYNEQFF.

This chain joins TRBV3-1 (or the pseudogene TRBV3-2) and TRBJ1-2; D might be TRBD1 (5 bases). This CDR3 is 16 amino acids long. Germline values: CDR1 LGHDT, CDR2 YNNKEL (reference sequence). V lost 4 bases to trimming and J lost 8 bases, with 23 bases between them. The CDR3 loop reads CASSRTSGGPSGGYTF. Written as DNA, the CDR3 is TGTGCCAGCAGCCGCACTTCCGGGGGACCTTCAGGCGGCTACACCTTC.

The J gene is TRBJ2-7, the V gene TRBV6-6; TRBD2 matches at 7 bases. Per germline, CDR1 MNHNY and CDR2 SVGAGI (reference sequence). The V and J ends lost 2 bases and 2 bases, in that order; junction bases with no gene match: 9. This CDR3 has 16 amino acids. The CDR3 protein is CASSYPGERGAYEQYF. The CDR3 DNA is TGTGCCAGCAGTTACCCAGGCGAGCGGGGAGCCTACGAGCAGTACTTC.

The chain couples TRBV5-1 to TRBJ2-5; D remains unclear. Germline values: CDR1 SGHRS, CDR2 YFSETQ. Trimming took off 0 bases at V and 5 bases at J, with 8 bases between the two ends. The CDR3 is 13 amino acids. The CDR3 region is CASSLDFRETQYF. In DNA form, the CDR3 reads TGCGCCAGCAGCTTGGACTTCCGGGAGACCCAGTACTTC.

This chain links TRBV5-4 with TRBJ2-2; 9 nucleotides agree with TRBD2. With V trimmed by 0 bases and J by 8 bases, 11 bases remained unmatched. CDR3 length: 17 residues. Germline CDR1 and CDR2: SGHNT and YYREEE (reference sequence). DNA of the CDR3: TGTGCCAGCAGCTTGGAAGGATTGGCGGGGGGGAAGGGGGAGCTGTTTTTT. Amino acids: CASSLEGLAGGKGELFF.

This chain's CDR3 is CASRTGGIAGELFF. DNA for the CDR3: TGTGCCAGCAGGACAGGGGGCATCGCCGGGGAGCTGTTTTTT. This chain connects TRBV2 to TRBJ2-2; 10 bases map to TRBD1. This CDR3 spans 14 amino acids. The trim removed 6 bases at V and 6 bases at J, leaving 4 bases unmatched. Germline V gene sequence: CDR1 SNHLY, CDR2 FYNNEI.

The rearrangement uses TRBV19 and TRBJ2-3; 8 bases match TRBD1. V lost 5 bases, J lost 0 bases, and 7 bases stayed unmatched. The germline V gene encodes CDR1 LNHDA and CDR2 SQIVND (reference sequence). The length of the CDR3 is 16 residues. The DNA for the CDR3 is TGTGCCAGTAGTGGAGGGACAGGAGCTAGCACAGATACGCAGTATTTT. It yields the protein CASSGGTGASTDTQYF.

This chain links TRBV11-1 with TRBJ2-1; 7 bases fit TRBD1. Trimming cost V 5 bases and J 3 bases; bases outside gene matches: 7. The CDR3 has 15 amino acids. Germline V gene lookup returns CDR1 SGHAT and CDR2 FQDESV (reference sequence). The CDR3 nucleotides read TGTGCCAGCAGCCAAACGGGACAGAGCTACAATGAGCAGTTCTTC. Protein sequence: CASSQTGQSYNEQFF.

This clone was counted at least ten times. The chain is built from TRBV28 and TRBJ1-1; TRBD1 matches 9 bases. From germline, CDR1 is MDHEN and CDR2 SYDVKM. V lost 4 bases and J lost 5; bases outside the gene matches: 11. The CDR3 is 16 amino acids. The CDR3 coding sequence is TGTGCCAGCAGTTCCCCCGGGACAGGGAGTGGGACTGAAGCTTTCTTT. It codes for CASSSPGTGSGTEAFF.

The V and J genes are TRBV11-3 and TRBJ2-2; D unresolved. V dropped 5 bases and J dropped 5 bases, with 9 bases sitting between them. The CDR3 covers 13 residues. Germline V lookup: CDR1 SGHNT, CDR2 YENEEA. The CDR3 spells CASSPRVTGELFF. The CDR3 DNA reads as TGTGCCAGCAGCCCAAGAGTAACCGGGGAGCTGTTTTTT.

This chain joins TRBV19 and TRBJ1-1; 7 bases fit TRBD1. V lost 6 bases and J lost 4; bases outside the gene matches: 11. Germline-derived CDR1 and CDR2 are LNHDA and SQIVND (reference sequence). The CDR3 runs to 15 residues. In DNA form, the CDR3 reads TGTGCCAGTAGGGACAGGAGCACTAGAAGCACTGAAGCTTTCTTT. Translating it yields CASRDRSTRSTEAFF.

This clone was seen only a few times. This chain connects TRBV5-8 to TRBJ2-7, with unresolved D. This CDR3 is built from 14 residues. Per the germline V gene, CDR1 is SGHTS and CDR2 is YDEGEE. The germline V and J ends were trimmed by 1 base and 2 bases, with 10 bases remaining between them. In DNA, the CDR3 is TGTGCCAGCAGCTTGCTCGTTCCCCCCTACGAGCAGTACTTC. Translation: CASSLLVPPYEQYF.

The chain employs TRBV29-1 and TRBJ1-4; TRBD1 agrees at 8 bases. Germline V CDR1 and CDR2: SQVTM, ANQGSEA. The CDR3 spans 13 residues. Trimming at V came to 7 bases and at J to 3 bases, leaving 4 bases not matched to a gene. The CDR3 DNA reads as TGCAGCGCTAGCAGGGGGCCTAATGAAAAACTGTTTTTT. Translating gives CSASRGPNEKLFF.

This sequence joins TRBV19 and TRBJ2-2; a possible D gene is TRBD2 (7 bases). This CDR3 is built from 16 residues. Germline-derived CDR1 and CDR2 are LNHDA and SQIVND (reference sequence). V lost 4 bases and J lost 4, with 16 bases in between. CDR3 sequence: CASSRTGGGGTGELFF. The CDR3 DNA reads TGTGCCAGTAGTAGAACAGGAGGGGGGGGCACCGGGGAGCTGTTTTTT.

This sequence joins TRBV10-3 and TRBJ1-3; 9 nucleotides align to TRBD1. V gave up 10 bases and J gave up 4 bases; unmatched junction bases: 5. The CDR3 has 13 residues. Germline V gene data show CDR1 as ENHRY and CDR2 as SYGVKD. The CDR3, as DNA: TGTGCCAACGGAGGACAGGGGGGAAACACCATATATTTT. It translates to CANGGQGGNTIYF.